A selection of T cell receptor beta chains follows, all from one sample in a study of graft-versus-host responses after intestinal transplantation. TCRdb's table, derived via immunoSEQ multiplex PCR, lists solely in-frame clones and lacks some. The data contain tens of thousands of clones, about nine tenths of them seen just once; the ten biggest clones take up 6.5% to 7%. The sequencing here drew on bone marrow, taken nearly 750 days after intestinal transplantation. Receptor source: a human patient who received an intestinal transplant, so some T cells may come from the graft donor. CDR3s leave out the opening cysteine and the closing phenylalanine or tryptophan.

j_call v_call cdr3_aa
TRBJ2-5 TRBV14 ASSQIAGGPNKETQY
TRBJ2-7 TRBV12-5 ASGLGRQASYEQY
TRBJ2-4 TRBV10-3 ATQGKGDIQY
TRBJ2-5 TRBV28 ASSFFETQY
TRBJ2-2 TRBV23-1 ASSPPGQGDTGELF
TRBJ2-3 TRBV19 ASSILGEDTQY
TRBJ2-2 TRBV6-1 ASSPLSTNGELF
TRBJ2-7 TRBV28 ASSSGFQGSTEQY
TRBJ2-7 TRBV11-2 ASSPLGLLYEQY
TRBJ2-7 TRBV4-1 ASSQGDSITYEQY
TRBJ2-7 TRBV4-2 ASSLASYEQY
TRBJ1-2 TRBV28 ASSFGYGYT
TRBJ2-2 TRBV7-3 ASSFKGVNTGELF
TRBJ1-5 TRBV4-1 ASSQGVAEGQPQH
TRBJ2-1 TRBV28 ASSHRGSYNEQF
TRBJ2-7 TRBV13 ASSFVEAGLYEQY
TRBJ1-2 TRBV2 ARRLGGYT
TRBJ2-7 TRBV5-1 ASSVDRSSYEQY
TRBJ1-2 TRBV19 ASSIFAGTLGYGYT
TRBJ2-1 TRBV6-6 ASRTEGSYNEQF
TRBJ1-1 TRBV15 ATTIDRRGSGAF
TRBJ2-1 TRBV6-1 ASGEAWQRGLSNEQF
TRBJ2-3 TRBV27 ASSFRGYTDTQY
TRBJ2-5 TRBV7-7 ASSLETSEQETQY
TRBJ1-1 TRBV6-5 ASSPGQGWTEAF
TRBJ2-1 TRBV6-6 ATNRVGEQF
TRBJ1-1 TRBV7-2 ASSLAGYIAF
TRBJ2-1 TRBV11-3 ASSLSQYNEQF
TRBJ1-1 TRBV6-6 ASSYDSEAF
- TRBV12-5 ASGLGRLTYEQY
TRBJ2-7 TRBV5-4 ASSLPGQGFSYEQY
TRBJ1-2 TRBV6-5 ASSYSAANYGYT
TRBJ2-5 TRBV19 ASSIVAGAGETQY
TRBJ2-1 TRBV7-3 ASSFQGIGDEQF
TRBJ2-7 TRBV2 ASSEWGISYEQY
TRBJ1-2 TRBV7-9 ASRQGSYGYT
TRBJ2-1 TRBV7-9 ASSANIGFLNEQF
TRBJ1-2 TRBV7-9 ASSASLGPDGGYT
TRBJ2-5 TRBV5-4 ASSSGVLGRGETQY
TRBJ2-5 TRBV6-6 ATGTSNQETQY
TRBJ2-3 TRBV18 ASSPARDDTQY
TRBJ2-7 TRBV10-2 ASRTGTSSYEQY
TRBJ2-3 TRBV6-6 ASTGFWVTSTDTQY